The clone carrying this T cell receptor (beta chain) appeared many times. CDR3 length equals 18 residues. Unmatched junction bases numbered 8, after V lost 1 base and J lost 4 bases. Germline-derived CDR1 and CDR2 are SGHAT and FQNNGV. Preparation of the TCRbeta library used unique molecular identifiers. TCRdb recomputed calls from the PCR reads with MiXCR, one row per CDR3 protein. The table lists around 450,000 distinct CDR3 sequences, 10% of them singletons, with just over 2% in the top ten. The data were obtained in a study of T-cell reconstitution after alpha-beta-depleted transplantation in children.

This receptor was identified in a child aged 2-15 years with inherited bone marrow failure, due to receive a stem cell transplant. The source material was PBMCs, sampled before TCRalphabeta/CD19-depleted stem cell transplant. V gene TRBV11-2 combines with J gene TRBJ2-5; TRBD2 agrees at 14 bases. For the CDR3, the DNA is TGTGCCAGCAGCTTAGTCGGGACTAGCGGGAGCGGGGGAGAGACCCAGTACTTC. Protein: CASSLVGTSGSGGETQYF.